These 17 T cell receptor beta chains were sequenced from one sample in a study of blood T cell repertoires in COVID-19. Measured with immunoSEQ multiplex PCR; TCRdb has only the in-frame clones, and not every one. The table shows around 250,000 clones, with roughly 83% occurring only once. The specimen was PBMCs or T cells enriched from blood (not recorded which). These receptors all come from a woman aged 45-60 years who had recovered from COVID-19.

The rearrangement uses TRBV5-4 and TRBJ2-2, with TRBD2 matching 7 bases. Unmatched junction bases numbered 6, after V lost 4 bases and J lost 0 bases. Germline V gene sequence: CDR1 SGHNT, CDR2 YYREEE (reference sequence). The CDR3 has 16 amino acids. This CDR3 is CASSPSSGSNTGELFF. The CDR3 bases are TGTGCCAGCAGCCCCTCTAGCGGATCGAACACCGGGGAGCTGTTTTTT.

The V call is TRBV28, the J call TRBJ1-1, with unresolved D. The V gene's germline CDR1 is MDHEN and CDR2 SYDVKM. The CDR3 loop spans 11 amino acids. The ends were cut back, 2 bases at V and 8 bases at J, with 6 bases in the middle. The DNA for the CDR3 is TGTGCCAGCAGTTTAAATATAGAAGCTTTCTTT. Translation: CASSLNIEAFF.

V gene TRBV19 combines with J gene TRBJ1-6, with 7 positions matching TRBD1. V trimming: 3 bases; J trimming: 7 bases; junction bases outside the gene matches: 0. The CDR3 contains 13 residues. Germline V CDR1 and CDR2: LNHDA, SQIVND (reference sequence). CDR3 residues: CASSIRGNSPLHF. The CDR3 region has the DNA TGTGCCAGTAGTATCAGGGGGAATTCACCCCTCCACTTT.

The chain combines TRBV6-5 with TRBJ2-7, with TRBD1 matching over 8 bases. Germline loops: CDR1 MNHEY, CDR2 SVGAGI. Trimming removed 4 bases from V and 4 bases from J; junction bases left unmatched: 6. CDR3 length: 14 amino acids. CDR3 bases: TGTGCCAGCAGTTTAGGACAGGGAGCGTACGAGCAGTACTTC. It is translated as CASSLGQGAYEQYF.

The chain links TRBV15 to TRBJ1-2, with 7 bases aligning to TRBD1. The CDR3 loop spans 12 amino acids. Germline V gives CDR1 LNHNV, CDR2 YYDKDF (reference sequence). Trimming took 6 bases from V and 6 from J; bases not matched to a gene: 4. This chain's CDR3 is CATRGTVDGYTF. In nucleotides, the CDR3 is TGTGCCACCAGGGGGACAGTGGATGGCTACACCTTC.

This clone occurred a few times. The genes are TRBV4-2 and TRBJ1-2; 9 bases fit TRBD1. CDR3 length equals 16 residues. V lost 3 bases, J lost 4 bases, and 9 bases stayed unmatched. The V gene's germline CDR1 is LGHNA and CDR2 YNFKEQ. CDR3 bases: TGTGCCAGCAGCCAGTATACAGGGGGCACGGGCTATGGCTACACCTTC. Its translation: CASSQYTGGTGYGYTF.

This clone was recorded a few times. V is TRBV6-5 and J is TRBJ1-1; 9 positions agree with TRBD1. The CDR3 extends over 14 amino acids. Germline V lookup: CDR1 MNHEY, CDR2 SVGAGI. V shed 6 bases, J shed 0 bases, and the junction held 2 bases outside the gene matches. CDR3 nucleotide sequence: TGTGCCAGCAGAGGACAGGGGATGAACACTGAAGCTTTCTTT. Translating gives CASRGQGMNTEAFF.

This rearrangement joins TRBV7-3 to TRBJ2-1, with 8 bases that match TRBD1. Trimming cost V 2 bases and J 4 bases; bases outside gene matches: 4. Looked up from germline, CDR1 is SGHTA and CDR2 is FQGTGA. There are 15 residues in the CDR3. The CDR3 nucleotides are TGTGCCAGCAGCTTACAGGGGGCCTTTTACAATGAGCAGTTCTTC. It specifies CASSLQGAFYNEQFF.

CDR3 in DNA: TGTGCCAGCAGCCCGCTCCGGGACAGGAAACTGTTTTTT. It specifies CASSPLRDRKLFF. The chain links TRBV7-2 to TRBJ1-4; 8 bases match TRBD1. Germline-derived CDR1 and CDR2 are SGHTA and FQGNSA. The CDR3 runs 13 residues. Trimming at V came to 5 bases and at J to 11 bases, leaving 7 bases not matched to a gene.

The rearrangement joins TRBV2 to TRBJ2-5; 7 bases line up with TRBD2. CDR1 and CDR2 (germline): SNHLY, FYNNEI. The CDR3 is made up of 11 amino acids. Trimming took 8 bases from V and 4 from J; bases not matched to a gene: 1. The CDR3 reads CASGGGETQYF. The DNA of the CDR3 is TGTGCCAGCGGGGGGGGAGAGACCCAGTACTTC.

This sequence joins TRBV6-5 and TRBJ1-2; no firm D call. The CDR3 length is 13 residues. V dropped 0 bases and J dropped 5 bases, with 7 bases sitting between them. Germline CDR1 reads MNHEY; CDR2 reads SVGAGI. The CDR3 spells CASSYSPGYGYTF. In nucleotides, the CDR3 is TGTGCCAGCAGTTACTCGCCCGGGTATGGCTACACCTTC.

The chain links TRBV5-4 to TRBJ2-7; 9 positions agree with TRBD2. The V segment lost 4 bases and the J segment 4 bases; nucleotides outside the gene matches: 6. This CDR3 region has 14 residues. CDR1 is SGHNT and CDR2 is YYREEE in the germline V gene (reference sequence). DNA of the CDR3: TGTGCCAGCAGCACAGTAGCGGGAGTATACGAGCAGTACTTC. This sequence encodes CASSTVAGVYEQYF.

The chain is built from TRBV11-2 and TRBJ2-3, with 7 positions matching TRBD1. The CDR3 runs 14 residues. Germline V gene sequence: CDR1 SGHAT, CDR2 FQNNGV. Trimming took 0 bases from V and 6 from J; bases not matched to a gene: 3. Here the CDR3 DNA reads TGTGCCAGCAGCTTAGAACAGGGGATTGATACGCAGTATTTT. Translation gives CASSLEQGIDTQYF. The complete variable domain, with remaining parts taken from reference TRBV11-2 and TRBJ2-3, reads EAGVAQSPRYKIIEKRQSVAFWCNPISGHATLYWYQQILGQGPKLLIQFQNNGVVDDSQLPKDRFSAERLKGVDSTLKIQPAKLEDSAVYLCASSLEQGIDTQYFGPGTRLTVL.

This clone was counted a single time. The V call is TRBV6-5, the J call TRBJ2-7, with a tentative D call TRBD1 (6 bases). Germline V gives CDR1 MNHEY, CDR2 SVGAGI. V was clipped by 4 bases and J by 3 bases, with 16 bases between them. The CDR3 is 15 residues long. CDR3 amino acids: CASSLQGSPGYEQYF. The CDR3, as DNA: TGTGCCAGCAGTTTACAGGGCTCCCCCGGCTACGAGCAGTACTTC.

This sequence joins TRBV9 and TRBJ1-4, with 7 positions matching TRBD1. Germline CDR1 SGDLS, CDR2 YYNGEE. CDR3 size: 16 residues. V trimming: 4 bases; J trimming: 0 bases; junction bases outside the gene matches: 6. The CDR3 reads CASSLGTAATNEKLFF. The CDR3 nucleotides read TGTGCCAGCAGCCTAGGGACAGCTGCAACTAATGAAAAACTGTTTTTT.

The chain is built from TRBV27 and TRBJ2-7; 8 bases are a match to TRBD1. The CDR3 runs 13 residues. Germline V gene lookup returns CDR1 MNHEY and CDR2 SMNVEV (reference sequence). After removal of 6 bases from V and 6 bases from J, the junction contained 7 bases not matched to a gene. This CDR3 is CASRGTGKSEQYF. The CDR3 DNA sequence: TGTGCCAGCAGGGGGACAGGTAAAAGCGAGCAGTACTTC.

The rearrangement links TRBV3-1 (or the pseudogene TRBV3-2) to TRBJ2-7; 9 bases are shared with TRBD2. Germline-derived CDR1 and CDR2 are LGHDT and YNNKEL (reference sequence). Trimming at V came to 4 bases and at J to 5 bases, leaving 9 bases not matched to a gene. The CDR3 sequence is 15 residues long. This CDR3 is CASSLPSGAIHEQYF. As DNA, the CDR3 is TGTGCCAGCAGCCTTCCTAGCGGGGCCATCCACGAGCAGTACTTC.